The 6 T cell receptor beta chains reported below all come from one sample, sequenced in a study of blood T cell repertoires in COVID-19. This table comes from immunoSEQ multiplex PCR, and its TCRdb copy is limited to in-frame clones, with some not included. The sample has roughly 180,000 clones, roughly 84% seen once. The sequenced material came from PBMCs or T cells enriched from blood (not recorded which). All receptors come from a man in his 60s who had recovered from COVID-19.

The V call is TRBV11-1, the J call TRBJ2-7; TRBD1 aligns across 7 bases. CDR3 length: 13 amino acids. After removal of 5 bases from V and 3 bases from J, the junction contained 4 bases not matched to a gene. From germline, CDR1 is SGHAT and CDR2 FQDESV (reference sequence). The CDR3 coding sequence is TGTGCCAGCAGCCGAGGACAGGTCTACGAGCAGTACTTC. Translating it yields CASSRGQVYEQYF.

CDR3 protein: CASSPRGPTEAFF. CDR3 coding DNA: TGTGCCAGCAGCCCCAGGGGGCCCACTGAAGCTTTCTTT. V is TRBV7-2 and J is TRBJ1-1, with 8 bases that match TRBD1. Germline assignment: CDR1 SGHTA and CDR2 FQGNSA. Trimming removed 5 bases from V and 4 bases from J; junction bases left unmatched: 3. The CDR3 has 13 residues.

The table lists this clone with a few counts. This chain connects TRBV4-1 to TRBJ2-7, with D maybe TRBD1 (6 bases). Trimming removed 3 bases at V and 3 bases at J, with 18 bases between. The CDR3 runs to 16 residues. Germline CDR1 and CDR2: MGHRA and YSYEKL. The CDR3 bases are TGCGCCAGCAGCCAGGAACAGGGTTCGCCGTACTACGAGCAGTACTTC. It translates to CASSQEQGSPYYEQYF.

V and J are TRBV18 and TRBJ2-5; 9 bases align to TRBD2. This CDR3 spans 15 amino acids. CDR1 KGHSH and CDR2 LQKENI come from the germline V gene. The J segment lost 2 bases and the V segment lost 2 bases, leaving 3 bases of the junction unmatched. DNA of the CDR3: TGTGCCAGCTCACCAGAGGGACTAGCTCAAGAGACCCAGTACTTC. Translation gives CASSPEGLAQETQYF.

The rearrangement links TRBV18 to TRBJ1-6, with D possibly matching TRBD1 (5 bases). Deletions cut 3 bases from V and 10 bases from J, with 13 bases between. The germline V gene encodes CDR1 KGHSH and CDR2 LQKENI. The CDR3 sequence is 14 residues long. In DNA form, the CDR3 reads TGTGCCAGCTCACCGGACACCGCGGGATCACCCCTCCACTTT. As protein: CASSPDTAGSPLHF.

The chain joins TRBV5-1 to TRBJ1-1; 7 nucleotides line up with TRBD1. The V gene end was trimmed by 0 bases and the J gene end by 4 bases; junction bases not matched to a gene: 9. Germline lookup yields CDR1 SGHRS and CDR2 YFSETQ. This CDR3 region has 16 residues. CDR3 sequence (DNA): TGCGCCAGCAGCTTGGGTTTCGACAGGGTGGTCACTGAAGCTTTCTTT. Its translation: CASSLGFDRVVTEAFF.